The 28 T cell receptor beta chains given below trace back to one sample, sequenced in a study of CD8 T cells in ankylosing spondylitis. TCRdb fed the 5' RACE reads into MiXCR, producing one record per CDR3 protein. The data show about 240,000 distinct CDR3 sequences, around a tenth seen once. Sequenced: blood, either unsorted or a sorted T cell fraction (not recorded which). The receptors here all came from a male donor with ankylosing spondylitis or in good health (not recorded which).

In this sample, this clonotype turned up many times. The chain links TRBV20-1 to TRBJ2-3; TRBD2 matches 8 bases. Per the germline V gene, CDR1 is DFQATT and CDR2 is SNEGSKA (reference sequence). The CDR3 loop spans 15 amino acids. V trimming: 1 base; J trimming: 2 bases; junction bases outside the gene matches: 5. The chain's CDR3 is CSARGAGAHTDTQYF. The DNA of the CDR3 is TGCAGTGCTAGAGGAGCGGGGGCTCACACAGATACGCAGTATTTT.

The chain is built from TRBV16 and TRBJ2-4; D is undetermined. Trimming removed 0 bases at V and 6 bases at J, with 12 bases between. CDR1 and CDR2 (germline): KGHSY, FQNENV. The CDR3 contains 15 residues. The CDR3 protein is CASSQSRLTGNIQYF. DNA for the CDR3: TGTGCCAGCAGCCAATCAAGGCTTACCGGAAACATTCAGTACTTC.

This chain connects TRBV7-9 to TRBJ2-1, with D possibly TRBD1 on 5 matching bases. Trimming removed 4 bases from V and 10 bases from J, with 14 bases in between. Germline CDR1 SEHNR, CDR2 FQNEAQ (reference sequence). CDR3 size: 13 residues. In nucleotides, the CDR3 is TGTGCCAGCAGCTCCTCGTTTGGGGCCGAGCAGTTCTTC. Amino acids: CASSSSFGAEQFF.

In its sample, this clonotype was seen many times. The chain links TRBV7-8 to TRBJ1-4, with TRBD1 matching over 7 bases. The CDR3 is made up of 13 amino acids. V was pared by 5 bases and J by 8 bases, with 5 bases of the junction left unmatched. Germline assignment: CDR1 SGHVS and CDR2 FQNEAQ. The CDR3, as DNA: TGTGCCAGCAGCACTCGACAGGGAGAAAAACTGTTTTTT. Encoded protein: CASSTRQGEKLFF. Together with reference TRBV7-8 and TRBJ1-4, the CDR3 gives the full variable domain: GAGVSQSPRYKVAKRGQDVALRCDPISGHVSLFWYQQALGQGPEFLTYFQNEAQLDKSGLPSDRFFAERPEGSVSTLKIQRTQQEDSAVYLCASSTRQGEKLFFGSGTQLSVL.

This clonotype showed up many times. The chain employs TRBV15 and TRBJ2-7, with TRBD2 matching over 8 bases. The CDR3 consists of 13 residues. V gave up 8 bases and J gave up 6 bases; unmatched junction bases: 9. CDR1 is LNHNV, CDR2 YYDKDF, per germline (reference sequence). CDR3 residues: CATGQAGGGEQYF. The CDR3, as DNA: TGTGCCACCGGTCAGGCGGGAGGAGGCGAGCAGTACTTC. The full variable domain, completed using reference TRBV15 and TRBJ2-7, is DAMVIQNPRYQVTQFGKPVTLSCSQTLNHNVMYWYQQKSSQAPKLLFHYYDKDFNNEADTPDNFQSRRPNTSFCFLDIRSPGLGDTAMYLCATGQAGGGEQYFGPGTRLTVT.

The chain combines TRBV5-4 with TRBJ2-1; 14 positions agree with TRBD2. The V and J ends lost 2 bases and 3 bases, in that order; junction bases with no gene match: 10. Looked up from germline, CDR1 is SGHNT and CDR2 is YYREEE (reference sequence). CDR3 length equals 19 residues. CDR3 DNA: TGTGCCAGCAGCTTTCGGGGGACTAGCGGGAGTTCGGTCTACAATGAGCAGTTCTTC. Protein: CASSFRGTSGSSVYNEQFF.

This clonotype was counted a single time. This clone may be a read error of a much larger clone one base away. This rearrangement joins TRBV5-1 to TRBJ2-3, with unresolved D. Trimming cost V 1 base and J 4 bases, with 13 bases left between them. This CDR3 is 15 amino acids long. The germline V gene has CDR1 SGHRS and CDR2 YFSETQ. CDR3 nucleotides: TGCGCCAGCAGCTTGAGGGTAAGGTTGGCAGATACGCAGTATTTT. It is translated as CASSLRVRLADTQYF.

This clonotype was counted at least ten times. V gene TRBV5-1 combines with J gene TRBJ1-5; the D is unclear. CDR1 is SGHRS, CDR2 YFSETQ, per germline. Deletions cut 2 bases from V and 11 bases from J, with 20 bases between. The CDR3 runs 15 residues. Here the CDR3 DNA reads TGCGCCAGCAGCTTTCTACCAGGAGAAGGTTCTTCCCAGCATTTT. It translates to CASSFLPGEGSSQHF.

The V and J genes are TRBV5-5 and TRBJ2-1; TRBD2 agrees at 10 bases. Unmatched junction bases numbered 7, after V lost 3 bases and J lost 1 base. The CDR3 runs to 17 residues. Germline V CDR1 and CDR2: SGHKS, YYEKEE (reference sequence). CDR3: CASSSDSGRSSYNEQFF. CDR3 nucleotide sequence: TGTGCCAGCAGCTCTGATAGCGGGAGGAGTTCCTACAATGAGCAGTTCTTC. The full variable domain, in which reference TRBV5-5 and TRBJ2-1 provide the parts outside the CDR3, is DAGVTQSPTHLIKTRGQQVTLRCSPISGHKSVSWYQQVLGQGPQFIFQYYEKEERGRGNFPDRFSARQFPNYSSELNVNALLLGDSALYLCASSSDSGRSSYNEQFFGPGTRLTVL.

There are a few counts of this clonotype. J is TRBJ2-2 and V is TRBV11-2; 7 bases agree with TRBD1. CDR3 length: 16 residues. The V segment lost 5 bases and the J segment 1 base; nucleotides outside the gene matches: 7. CDR1 and CDR2 from the germline V gene are SGHAT and FQNNGV. CDR3 loop: CASSPRTGLNTGELFF. The DNA of the CDR3 is TGTGCCAGCAGCCCACGGACAGGCCTGAACACCGGGGAGCTGTTTTTT.

The chain combines TRBV5-1 with TRBJ2-7, with D perhaps TRBD2 (5 bases). There are 14 residues in the CDR3. Germline V gives CDR1 SGHRS, CDR2 YFSETQ. Trimming stripped 0 bases from V and 5 bases from J, with 12 bases between. This CDR3 reads CASSLDGMEDEQYF. In DNA, the CDR3 is TGCGCCAGCAGCTTGGACGGGATGGAGGACGAGCAGTACTTC.

This clonotype was observed many times. The rearrangement links TRBV5-1 to TRBJ2-2, with D possibly TRBD1 on 6 matching bases. Germline CDR1 reads SGHRS; CDR2 reads YFSETQ. The ends were cut back, 1 base at V and 1 base at J, with 11 bases in the middle. The CDR3 covers 16 residues. CDR3 nucleotide sequence: TGCGCCAGCAGCTTGTCGACGGACAGGAACACCGGGGAGCTGTTTTTT. This translates into CASSLSTDRNTGELFF.

The chain uses TRBV20-1 and TRBJ2-3; TRBD2 matches 15 bases. The CDR3 totals 16 residues. V was pared by 3 bases and J by 5 bases, with 6 bases of the junction left unmatched. Germline-derived CDR1 and CDR2 are DFQATT and SNEGSKA (reference sequence). The CDR3 is CSASSGLAGGQDTQYF. CDR3 bases: TGCAGTGCTAGCTCCGGACTAGCGGGGGGGCAAGATACGCAGTATTTT.

The rearrangement links TRBV2 to TRBJ1-5; D possibly corresponds to TRBD1 (6 bases). In germline, CDR1 is SNHLY, CDR2 FYNNEI. V lost 5 bases and J lost 3, with 14 bases in between. This CDR3 region has 15 residues. CDR3 amino acids: CASSTTGIVNQPQHF. The CDR3 DNA sequence: TGTGCCAGCAGTACTACAGGGATCGTCAATCAGCCCCAGCATTTT.

This clonotype was recorded many times. The V call is TRBV3-1, the J call TRBJ1-5; D unclear. V dropped 3 bases and J dropped 6 bases, with 6 bases sitting between them. Germline V gene data show CDR1 as LGHDT and CDR2 as YNNKEL (reference sequence). CDR3 length: 12 residues. The CDR3 sequence: CASSQGGQPQHF. The DNA for the CDR3 is TGTGCCAGCAGCCAGGGAGGTCAGCCCCAGCATTTT.

Concerning this clonotype: This may arise from a read error, as a much more abundant clone is one base away. This chain connects TRBV5-1 to TRBJ2-5, with D perhaps TRBD1 (5 bases). V lost 4 bases, J lost 3 bases, and 13 bases lay in between. CDR3 length equals 14 residues. Germline CDR1 reads SGHRS; CDR2 reads YFSETQ. CDR3 loop: CASSLIETEETQYF. CDR3 in DNA: TGCGCCAGCAGCCTTATAGAGACAGAAGAGACCCAGTACTTC.

There are many counts of this clonotype. This chain connects TRBV29-1 to TRBJ1-2; D remains ambiguous. This CDR3 is built from 14 residues. The germline CDR1 and CDR2 sequences are SQVTM and ANQGSEA. The V and J ends lost 6 bases and 6 bases respectively, with 20 bases between them. CDR3 residues: CSVSREGWGNGYTF. CDR3 in DNA: TGCAGCGTAAGCCGGGAGGGCTGGGGTAATGGCTACACCTTC.

The V call is TRBV6-1, the J call TRBJ2-5; 8 bases line up with TRBD2. Unmatched junction bases numbered 9, after V lost 4 bases and J lost 5 bases. This CDR3 is built from 15 residues. CDR1 MNHNS and CDR2 SASEGT come from the germline V gene. The CDR3 is CASSVIAGSKETQYF. For the CDR3, the DNA is TGTGCCAGCAGTGTAATAGCGGGGTCGAAGGAGACCCAGTACTTC.

This chain uses TRBV5-1 with TRBJ1-2; TRBD1 might be the D (6 bases). The germline V and J ends were trimmed by 0 bases and 8 bases, with 17 bases remaining between them. Germline V gene sequence: CDR1 SGHRS, CDR2 YFSETQ. This CDR3 has 15 amino acids. CDR3 nucleotides: TGCGCCAGCAGCTTGGGGCAGGGGCCCTTAGGGGGCTACACCTTC. Protein: CASSLGQGPLGGYTF.

This clonotype was counted many times. The CDR3 nucleotides are TGCGCCAGCAGCCCGGGACAGACCTTCTATGGCTACACCTTC. It encodes CASSPGQTFYGYTF. The chain combines TRBV5-1 with TRBJ1-2; 7 nucleotides line up with TRBD1. This CDR3 has 14 residues. Germline CDR1 SGHRS, CDR2 YFSETQ. J gave up 4 bases and V 4 bases, and 7 bases lay outside the gene matches. Combining the CDR3 with reference TRBV5-1 and TRBJ1-2 gives the whole variable domain KAGVTQTPRYLIKTRGQQVTLSCSPISGHRSVSWYQQTPGQGLQFLFEYFSETQRNKGNFPGRFSGRQFSNSRSEMNVSTLELGDSALYLCASSPGQTFYGYTFGSGTRLTVV.

This clonotype appeared many times. V gene TRBV30 combines with J gene TRBJ2-2; unclear D gene. The V and J ends lost 0 bases and 3 bases respectively, with 11 bases between them. Germline CDR1 reads GTSNPN; CDR2 reads SVGIG (reference sequence). There are 15 residues in the CDR3. Written as DNA, the CDR3 is TGTGCCTGGAGTGTCGGCAGTCTGGACACCGGGGAGCTGTTTTTT. It encodes CAWSVGSLDTGELFF. The variable domain in full, completed from reference TRBV30 and TRBJ2-2, reads SQTIHQWPATLVQPVGSPLSLECTVEGTSNPNLYWYRQAAGRGLQLLFYSVGIGQISSEVPQNLSASRPQDRQFILSSKKLLLSDSGFYLCAWSVGSLDTGELFFGEGSRLTVL.

Many counts were recorded for this clonotype. The chain recombines TRBV5-1 with TRBJ2-2; no firm D call. Deletions cut 2 bases from V and 6 bases from J, with 8 bases between. This CDR3 has 13 residues. From germline, CDR1 is SGHRS and CDR2 YFSETQ. CDR3 amino acids: CASSLDVAGELFF. The CDR3 region has the DNA TGCGCCAGCAGCTTAGATGTGGCCGGGGAGCTGTTTTTT.

This clonotype was seen many times. The CDR3, as DNA: TGCGCCAGCAGCTCACGGACATCCTACAATGAGCAGTTCTTC. It translates to CASSSRTSYNEQFF. The chain links TRBV5-1 to TRBJ2-1, with D tentatively TRBD1 (5 bases). V lost 3 bases and J 1 base, leaving 8 bases between the germline ends. The CDR3 loop spans 14 amino acids. CDR1 SGHRS and CDR2 YFSETQ come from the germline V gene.

This clonotype was found many times. The V gene is TRBV5-1, the J gene TRBJ2-1; D gene unclear. CDR3 length: 11 residues. The germline V gene encodes CDR1 SGHRS and CDR2 YFSETQ. The V end was cut by 0 bases, the J end by 9 bases, with 4 bases between. CDR3 in DNA: TGCGCCAGCAGCTTGGAGGCTGAGCAGTTCTTC. This gives the protein CASSLEAEQFF.

This clonotype was found a few times. The chain employs TRBV10-2 and TRBJ2-1, with a possible D match to TRBD2 (5 bases). Looked up from germline, CDR1 is WSHSY and CDR2 is SAAADI. Trimming removed 7 bases at V and 3 bases at J, with 10 bases between. The CDR3 is 13 residues long. The CDR3 DNA sequence: TGCGCCAGCAAGACTAACCTCTACAATGAGCAGTTCTTC. It is translated as CASKTNLYNEQFF.

The CDR3 region has the DNA TGCAGTGCTAGAGATCGGGACAGGGGCTTAAACGGGGAGCTGTTTTTT. Protein: CSARDRDRGLNGELFF. J is TRBJ2-2 and V is TRBV20-1; TRBD1 aligns across 10 bases. This CDR3 comprises 16 residues. The V and J ends lost 0 bases and 7 bases, in that order; junction bases with no gene match: 8. Per germline, CDR1 DFQATT and CDR2 SNEGSKA (reference sequence).

This clonotype was seen at least ten times. The rearrangement links TRBV20-1 to TRBJ2-3; D gene uncertain. The CDR3 has 9 amino acids. Looked up from germline, CDR1 is DFQATT and CDR2 is SNEGSKA (reference sequence). V gave up 4 bases and J gave up 4 bases, with 0 bases separating them. CDR3 nucleotide sequence: TGCAGTGCTACAGATACGCAGTATTTT. The encoded protein is CSATDTQYF.

A few counts support this clonotype. V usage is TRBV14 and J usage is TRBJ2-1, with 10 bases identical to TRBD1. This CDR3 contains 17 residues. V shed 4 bases, J shed 2 bases, and the junction held 8 bases outside the gene matches. Germline CDR1 reads SGHDN; CDR2 reads FVKESK. This chain's CDR3 is CASSLGTGVSTYNEQFF. CDR3 in DNA: TGTGCCAGCAGCCTTGGGACAGGGGTGTCAACCTACAATGAGCAGTTCTTC.